Described below is a single T cell receptor (beta chain) sequence and its context. Its antigen remains unidentified. These data belong to a study of shared clonotypes between healthy human individuals. Turning to the study itself: The study used three CD4 naive, three CD4 memory, two CD8 naive and one CD8 memory plate per donor.

Investigators divided CD4+ cells into CD45RA+ naive and CD45RA-negative memory subsets. This CDR3 contains 14 residues. Trimming took 0 bases from V and 7 from J, leaving 13 bases between them. CDR1 and CDR2 from the germline V gene are SGDLS and YYNGEE. General study findings and limits: Around 5% was the fraction of naive CD4 clonotypes found shared across a few donors.

Assay execution proceeded at the deep level. The table came from immunoSEQ multiplex PCR; TCRdb's copy has only in-frame clones and leaves some out. The sample has over a million clones, about 77% seen once; the top ten hold approximately 1.5%. The genes are TRBV9 and TRBJ2-5, with D possibly matching TRBD2 (5 bases). This clonotype was obtained from a man between 18 and 29 years old in good health. The sample comprised memory CD4+ T cells sorted from blood. Subset reported: CD45RA-negative fraction. This CDR3 reads CASSVASLVGTQYF. The CDR3 DNA sequence: TGTGCCAGCAGCGTAGCTTCACTAGTCGGGACCCAGTACTTC.